This TCR beta chain was documented in a study of T cell responses to AZD1222 COVID-19 vaccine. Some clones are missing from TCRdb's copy, which holds only in-frame ones; the method was immunoSEQ multiplex PCR. The table has tens of thousands of clones, over 80% seen once. Between the trimmed V and J ends, which lost 4 bases and 0 bases, there was a span of 10 bases. Per germline, CDR1 LGHDT and CDR2 YNNKEL (reference sequence). The CDR3 spans 14 residues. J is TRBJ2-7 and V is TRBV3-1 (or the pseudogene TRBV3-2); TRBD1 might be the D (6 bases). Sample: peripheral blood, taken on day 0 of AZD1222 vaccination. The sequence came from an adult in good health. The CDR3 sequence is CASSRDTSSYEQYF. The CDR3 bases are TGTGCCAGCAGCCGGGACACCAGCTCCTACGAGCAGTACTTC.